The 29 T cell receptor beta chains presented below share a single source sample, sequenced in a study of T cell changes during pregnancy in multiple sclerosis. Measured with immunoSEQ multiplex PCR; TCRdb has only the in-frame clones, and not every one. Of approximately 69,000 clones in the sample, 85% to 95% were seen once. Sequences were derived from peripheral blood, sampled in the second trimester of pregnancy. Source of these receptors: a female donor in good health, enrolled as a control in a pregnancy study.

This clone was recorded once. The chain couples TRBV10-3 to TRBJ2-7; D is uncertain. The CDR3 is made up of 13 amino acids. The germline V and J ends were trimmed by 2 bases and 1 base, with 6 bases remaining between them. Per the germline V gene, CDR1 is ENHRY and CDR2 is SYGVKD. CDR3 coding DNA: TGTGCCATCAGTGAGCAGATTTCCTACGAGCAGTACTTC. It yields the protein CAISEQISYEQYF.

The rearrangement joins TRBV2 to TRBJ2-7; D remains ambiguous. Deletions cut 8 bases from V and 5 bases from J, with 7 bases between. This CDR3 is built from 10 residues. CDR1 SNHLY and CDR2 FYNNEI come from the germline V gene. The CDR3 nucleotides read TGTGCCAGCGGCCTTAACGAGCAGTACTTC. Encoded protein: CASGLNEQYF.

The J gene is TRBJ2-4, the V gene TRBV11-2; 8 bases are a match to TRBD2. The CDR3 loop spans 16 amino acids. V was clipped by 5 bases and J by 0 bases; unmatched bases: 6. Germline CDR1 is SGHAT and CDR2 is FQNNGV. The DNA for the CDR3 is TGTGCCAGCAGCCGTTTGGCGGGGGGAGCCAAAAACATTCAGTACTTC. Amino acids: CASSRLAGGAKNIQYF.

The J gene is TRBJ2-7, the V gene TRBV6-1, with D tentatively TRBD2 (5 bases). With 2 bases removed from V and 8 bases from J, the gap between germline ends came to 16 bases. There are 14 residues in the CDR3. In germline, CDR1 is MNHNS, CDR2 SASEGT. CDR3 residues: CASSESLSVAKQYF. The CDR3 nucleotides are TGTGCCAGCAGTGAAAGCCTTAGCGTTGCGAAGCAGTACTTC.

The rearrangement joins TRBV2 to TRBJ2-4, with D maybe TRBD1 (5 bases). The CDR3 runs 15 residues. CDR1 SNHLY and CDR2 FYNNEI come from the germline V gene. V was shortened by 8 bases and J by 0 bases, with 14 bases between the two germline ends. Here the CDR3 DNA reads TGTGCCAGCTTGACAGTGATTCTAGCCAAAAACATTCAGTACTTC. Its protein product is CASLTVILAKNIQYF.

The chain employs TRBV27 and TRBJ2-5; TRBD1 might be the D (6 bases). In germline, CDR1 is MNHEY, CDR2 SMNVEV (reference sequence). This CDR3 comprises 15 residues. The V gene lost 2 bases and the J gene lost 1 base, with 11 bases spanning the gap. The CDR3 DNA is TGTGCCAGCAGTTTAAAGTGGGGGCCCCAAGAGACCCAGTACTTC. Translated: CASSLKWGPQETQYF.

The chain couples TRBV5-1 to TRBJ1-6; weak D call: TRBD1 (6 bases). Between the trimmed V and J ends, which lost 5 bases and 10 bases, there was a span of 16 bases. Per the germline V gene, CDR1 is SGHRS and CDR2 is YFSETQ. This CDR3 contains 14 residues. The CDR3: CASSFQGRESPLHF. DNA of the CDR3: TGCGCCAGCAGTTTCCAGGGGCGCGAATCACCCCTCCACTTT.

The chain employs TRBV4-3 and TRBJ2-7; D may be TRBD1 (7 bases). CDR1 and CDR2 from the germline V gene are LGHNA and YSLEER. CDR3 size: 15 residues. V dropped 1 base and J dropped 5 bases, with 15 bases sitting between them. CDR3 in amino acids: CASSQGTGGSNEQYF. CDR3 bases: TGCGCCAGCAGCCAAGGGACAGGAGGGTCTAACGAGCAGTACTTC.

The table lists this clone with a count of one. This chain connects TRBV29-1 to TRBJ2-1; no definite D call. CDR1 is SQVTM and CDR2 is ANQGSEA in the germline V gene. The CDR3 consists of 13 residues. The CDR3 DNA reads TGCTCCCATGGAGCGACTCTTGAAAATGAGCAGTTCTTC. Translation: CSHGATLENEQFF.

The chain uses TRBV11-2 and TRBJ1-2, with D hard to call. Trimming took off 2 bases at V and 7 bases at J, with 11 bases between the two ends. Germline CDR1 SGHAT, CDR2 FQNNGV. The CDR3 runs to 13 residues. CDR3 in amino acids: CASSLRADIGYTF. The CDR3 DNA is TGTGCCAGCAGCTTACGAGCCGACATTGGCTACACCTTC.

CDR3 bases: TGTGCCAGCAGCCCGACCCCGGCCGGTCGGACTAGCACAGATACGCAGTATTTT. Translated, it gives CASSPTPAGRTSTDTQYF. This chain joins TRBV7-6 and TRBJ2-3, with D possibly matching TRBD2 (5 bases). Trimming removed 5 bases at V and 0 bases at J, with 21 bases between. The germline V gene encodes CDR1 SGHVS and CDR2 FNYEAQ. This CDR3 has 18 residues.

The CDR3 loop reads CASSLPAQVNTEAFF. The CDR3 nucleotides are TGTGCCAGCAGCTTACCCGCTCAGGTGAACACTGAAGCTTTCTTT. The J gene is TRBJ1-1, the V gene TRBV13, with D hard to call. The CDR3 consists of 15 residues. V was cut by 2 bases and J by 0 bases, with 10 bases left in between. In germline, CDR1 is PRHDT, CDR2 FYEKMQ (reference sequence).

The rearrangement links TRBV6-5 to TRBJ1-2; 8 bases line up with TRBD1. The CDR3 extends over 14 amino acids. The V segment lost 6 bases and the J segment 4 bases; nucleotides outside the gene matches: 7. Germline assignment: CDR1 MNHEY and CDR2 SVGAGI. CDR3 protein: CASRTGQGIYGYTF. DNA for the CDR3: TGTGCCAGCAGAACCGGACAGGGCATCTATGGCTACACCTTC.

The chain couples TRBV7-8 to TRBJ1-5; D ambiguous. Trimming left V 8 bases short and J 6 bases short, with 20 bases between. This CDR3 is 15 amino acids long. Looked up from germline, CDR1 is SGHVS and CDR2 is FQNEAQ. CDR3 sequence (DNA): TGTGCCAGCGGGGAGAGGGTCCAGGCGGGTCAGCCCCAGCATTTT. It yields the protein CASGERVQAGQPQHF.

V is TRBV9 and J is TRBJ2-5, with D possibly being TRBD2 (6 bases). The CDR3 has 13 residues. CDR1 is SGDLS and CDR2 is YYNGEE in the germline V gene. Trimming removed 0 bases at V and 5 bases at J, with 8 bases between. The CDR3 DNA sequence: TGTGCCAGCAGCGTAGGAGGAGGGGAGACCCAGTACTTC. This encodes CASSVGGGETQYF.

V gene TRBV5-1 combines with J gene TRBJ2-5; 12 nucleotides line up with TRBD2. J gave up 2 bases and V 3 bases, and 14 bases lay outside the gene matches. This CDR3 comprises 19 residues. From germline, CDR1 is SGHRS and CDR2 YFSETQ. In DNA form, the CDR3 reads TGCGCCAGCAGCTGGGGGGAACTAGCGGGGGGTCCTTTACAAGAGACCCAGTACTTC. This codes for CASSWGELAGGPLQETQYF.

In DNA form, the CDR3 reads TGTGCCAGCAGATCCACCCCAGGGGAGACCGGGGAGCTGTTTTTT. It codes for CASRSTPGETGELFF. V is TRBV6-6 and J is TRBJ2-2; D may be TRBD1 (6 bases). The CDR3 runs 15 residues. The ends were cut back, 6 bases at V and 5 bases at J, with 16 bases in the middle. The V gene's germline CDR1 is MNHNY and CDR2 SVGAGI (reference sequence).

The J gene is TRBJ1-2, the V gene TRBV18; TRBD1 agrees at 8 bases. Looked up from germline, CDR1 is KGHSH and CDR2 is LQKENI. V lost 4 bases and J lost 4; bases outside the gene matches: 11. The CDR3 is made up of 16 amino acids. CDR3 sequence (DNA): TGTGCCAGCTCACTTGCGCAGGGGGCGTTGGGCTATGGCTACACCTTC. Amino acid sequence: CASSLAQGALGYGYTF.

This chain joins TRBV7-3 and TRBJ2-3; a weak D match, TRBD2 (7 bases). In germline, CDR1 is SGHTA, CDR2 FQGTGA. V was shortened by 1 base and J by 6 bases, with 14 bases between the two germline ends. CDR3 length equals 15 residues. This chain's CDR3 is CASSLMGGGVDTQYF. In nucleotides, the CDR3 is TGTGCCAGCAGCTTAATGGGGGGGGGCGTGGATACGCAGTATTTT. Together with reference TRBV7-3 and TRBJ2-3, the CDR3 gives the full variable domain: GAGVSQTPSNKVTEKGKYVELRCDPISGHTALYWYRQSLGQGPEFLIYFQGTGAADDSGLPNDRFFAVRPEGSVSTLKIQRTERGDSAVYLCASSLMGGGVDTQYFGPGTRLTVL.

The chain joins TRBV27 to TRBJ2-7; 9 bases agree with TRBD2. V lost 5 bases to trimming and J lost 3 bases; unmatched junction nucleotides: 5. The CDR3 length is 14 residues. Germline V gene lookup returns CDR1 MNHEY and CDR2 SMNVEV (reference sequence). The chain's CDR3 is CASSRAGGDYEQYF. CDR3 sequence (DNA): TGTGCCAGCAGTCGGGCGGGGGGGGACTACGAGCAGTACTTC.

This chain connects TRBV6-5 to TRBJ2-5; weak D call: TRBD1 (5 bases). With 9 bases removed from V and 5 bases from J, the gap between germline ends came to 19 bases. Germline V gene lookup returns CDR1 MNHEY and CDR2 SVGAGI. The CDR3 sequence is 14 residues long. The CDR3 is CASSGSTTQETQYF. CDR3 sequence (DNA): TGTGCCAGTTCAGGGTCGACAACTCAGGAGACCCAGTACTTC.

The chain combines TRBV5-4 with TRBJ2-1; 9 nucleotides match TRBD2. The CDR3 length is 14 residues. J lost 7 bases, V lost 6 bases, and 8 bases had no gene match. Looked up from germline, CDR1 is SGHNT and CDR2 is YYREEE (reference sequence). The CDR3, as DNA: TGTGCCAGCACCCCGGGGCTAGCGGGAAATGAGCAGTTCTTC. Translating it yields CASTPGLAGNEQFF.

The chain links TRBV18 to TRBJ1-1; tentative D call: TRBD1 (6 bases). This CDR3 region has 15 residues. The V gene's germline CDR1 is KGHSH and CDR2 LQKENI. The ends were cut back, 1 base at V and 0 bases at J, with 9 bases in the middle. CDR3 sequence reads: CASSPREGVNTEAFF. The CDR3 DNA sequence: TGTGCCAGCTCACCACGGGAGGGGGTGAACACTGAAGCTTTCTTT.

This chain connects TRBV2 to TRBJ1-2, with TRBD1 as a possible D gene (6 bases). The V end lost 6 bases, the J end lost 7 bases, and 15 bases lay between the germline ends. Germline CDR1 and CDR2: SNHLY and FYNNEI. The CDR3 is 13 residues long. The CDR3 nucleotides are TGTGCCAGCAGAGGGGGGGGCTCGTCTGGCTACACCTTC. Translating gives CASRGGGSSGYTF.

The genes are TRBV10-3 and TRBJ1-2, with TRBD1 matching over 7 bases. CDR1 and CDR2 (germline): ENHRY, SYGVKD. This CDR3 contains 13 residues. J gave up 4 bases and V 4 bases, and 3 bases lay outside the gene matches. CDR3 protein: CAISGDSVYGYTF. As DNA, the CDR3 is TGTGCCATCAGTGGGGACAGCGTCTATGGCTACACCTTC.

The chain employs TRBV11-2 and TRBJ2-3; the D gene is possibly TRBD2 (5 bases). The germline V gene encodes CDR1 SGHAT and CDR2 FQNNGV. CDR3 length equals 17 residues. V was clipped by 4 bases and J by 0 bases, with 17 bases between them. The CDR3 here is CASSYRMRESSTDTQYF. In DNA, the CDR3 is TGTGCCAGCAGCTACCGAATGAGGGAATCTAGCACAGATACGCAGTATTTT. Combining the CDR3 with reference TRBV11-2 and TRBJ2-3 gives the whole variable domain EAGVAQSPRYKIIEKRQSVAFWCNPISGHATLYWYQQILGQGPKLLIQFQNNGVVDDSQLPKDRFSAERLKGVDSTLKIQPAKLEDSAVYLCASSYRMRESSTDTQYFGPGTRLTVL.

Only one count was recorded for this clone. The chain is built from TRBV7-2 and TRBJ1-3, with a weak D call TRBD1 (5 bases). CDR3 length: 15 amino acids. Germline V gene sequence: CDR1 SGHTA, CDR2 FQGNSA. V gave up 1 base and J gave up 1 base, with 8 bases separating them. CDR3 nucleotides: TGTGCCAGCAGCTTAGGGGGGGTATCTGGAAACACCATATATTTT. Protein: CASSLGGVSGNTIYF.

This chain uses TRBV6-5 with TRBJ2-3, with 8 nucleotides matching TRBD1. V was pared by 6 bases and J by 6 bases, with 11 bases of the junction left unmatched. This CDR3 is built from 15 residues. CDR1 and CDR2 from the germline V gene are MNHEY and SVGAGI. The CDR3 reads CASRAGTGETDTQYF. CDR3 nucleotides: TGTGCCAGCAGAGCCGGGACAGGAGAAACGGATACGCAGTATTTT.

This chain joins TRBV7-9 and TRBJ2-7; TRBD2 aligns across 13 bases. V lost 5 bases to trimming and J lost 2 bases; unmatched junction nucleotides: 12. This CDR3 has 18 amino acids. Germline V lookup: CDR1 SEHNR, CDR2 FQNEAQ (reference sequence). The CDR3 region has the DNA TGTGCCAGCAGCCCAACCCGGACTAGCGGGGGAGAGCCCTACGAGCAGTACTTC. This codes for CASSPTRTSGGEPYEQYF.